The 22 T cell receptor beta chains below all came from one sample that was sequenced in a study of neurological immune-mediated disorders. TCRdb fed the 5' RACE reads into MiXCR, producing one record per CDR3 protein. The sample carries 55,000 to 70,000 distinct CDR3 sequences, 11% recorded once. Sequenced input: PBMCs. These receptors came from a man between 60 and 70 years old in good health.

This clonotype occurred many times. The CDR3 loop is CSAEGQGAYEQYF. The CDR3 nucleotides are TGCAGTGCTGAGGGACAGGGGGCATACGAGCAGTACTTC. This rearrangement joins TRBV20-1 to TRBJ2-7, with 12 bases matching TRBD1. The CDR3 is 13 amino acids. Looked up from germline, CDR1 is DFQATT and CDR2 is SNEGSKA (reference sequence). Unmatched junction bases numbered 3, after V lost 5 bases and J lost 4 bases.

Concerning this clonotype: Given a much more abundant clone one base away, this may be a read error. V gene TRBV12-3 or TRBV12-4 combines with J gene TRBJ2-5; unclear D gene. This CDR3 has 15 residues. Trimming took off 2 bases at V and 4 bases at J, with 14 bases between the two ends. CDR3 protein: CASSLSKGQRETQYF. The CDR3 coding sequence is TGTGCCAGCAGTTTATCCAAAGGCCAGCGAGAGACCCAGTACTTC.

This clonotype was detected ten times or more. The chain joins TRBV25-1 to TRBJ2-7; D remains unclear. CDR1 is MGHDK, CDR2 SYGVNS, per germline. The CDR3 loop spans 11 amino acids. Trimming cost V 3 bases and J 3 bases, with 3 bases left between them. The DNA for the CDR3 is TGTGCCAGCAGTGAGGGCTACGAGCAGTACTTC. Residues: CASSEGYEQYF.

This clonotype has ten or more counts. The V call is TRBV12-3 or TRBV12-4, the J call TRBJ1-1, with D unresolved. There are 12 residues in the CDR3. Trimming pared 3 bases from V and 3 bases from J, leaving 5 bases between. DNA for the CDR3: TGTGCCAGCAGTTTGTGGGACACTGAAGCTTTCTTT. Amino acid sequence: CASSLWDTEAFF.

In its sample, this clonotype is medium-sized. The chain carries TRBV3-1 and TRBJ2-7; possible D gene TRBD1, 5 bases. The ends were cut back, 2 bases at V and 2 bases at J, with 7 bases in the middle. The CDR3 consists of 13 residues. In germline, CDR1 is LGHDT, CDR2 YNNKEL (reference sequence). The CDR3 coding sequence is TGTGCCAGCAGCCAACCGGACACCTACGAGCAGTACTTC. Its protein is CASSQPDTYEQYF.

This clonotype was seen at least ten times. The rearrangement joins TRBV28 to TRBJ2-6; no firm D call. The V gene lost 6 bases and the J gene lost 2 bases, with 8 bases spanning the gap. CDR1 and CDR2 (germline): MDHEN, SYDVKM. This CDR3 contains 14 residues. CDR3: CASRPRPGANVLTF. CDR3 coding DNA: TGTGCCAGCAGACCGCGCCCTGGGGCCAACGTCCTGACTTTC.

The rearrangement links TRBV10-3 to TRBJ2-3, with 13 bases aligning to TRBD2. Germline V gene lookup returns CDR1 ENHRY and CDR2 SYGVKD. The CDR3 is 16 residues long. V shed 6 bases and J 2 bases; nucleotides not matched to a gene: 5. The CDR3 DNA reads TGTGCCATCAGCGGGACTAGCGGGACGACCACAGATACGCAGTATTTT. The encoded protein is CAISGTSGTTTDTQYF.

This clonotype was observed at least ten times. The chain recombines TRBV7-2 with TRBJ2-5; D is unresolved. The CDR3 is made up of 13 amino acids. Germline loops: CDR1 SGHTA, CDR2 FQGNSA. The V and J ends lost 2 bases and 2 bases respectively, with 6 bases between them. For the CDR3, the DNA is TGTGCCAGCAGCTTACACAGACAAGAGACCCAGTACTTC. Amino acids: CASSLHRQETQYF.

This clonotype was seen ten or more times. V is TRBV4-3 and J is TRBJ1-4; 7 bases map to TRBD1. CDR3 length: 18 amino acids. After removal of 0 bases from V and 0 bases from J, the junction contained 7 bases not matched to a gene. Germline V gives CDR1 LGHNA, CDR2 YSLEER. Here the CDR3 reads CASSQDLTGAATNEKLFF. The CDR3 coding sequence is TGCGCCAGCAGCCAAGATCTAACAGGGGCCGCAACTAATGAAAAACTGTTTTTT.

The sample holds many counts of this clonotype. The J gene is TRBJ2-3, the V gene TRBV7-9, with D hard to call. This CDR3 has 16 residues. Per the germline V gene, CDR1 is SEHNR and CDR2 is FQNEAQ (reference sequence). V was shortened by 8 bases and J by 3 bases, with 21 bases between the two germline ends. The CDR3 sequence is CASPRLVWRTTDTQYF. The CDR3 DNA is TGTGCCAGCCCTCGACTCGTCTGGCGTACGACAGATACGCAGTATTTT.

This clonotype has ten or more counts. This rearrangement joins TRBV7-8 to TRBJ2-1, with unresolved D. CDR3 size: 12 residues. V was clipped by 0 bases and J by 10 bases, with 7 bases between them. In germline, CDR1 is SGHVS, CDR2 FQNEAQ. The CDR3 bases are TGTGCCAGCAGCTTAGCCCGCTACGAGCAGTTCTTC. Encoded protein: CASSLARYEQFF.

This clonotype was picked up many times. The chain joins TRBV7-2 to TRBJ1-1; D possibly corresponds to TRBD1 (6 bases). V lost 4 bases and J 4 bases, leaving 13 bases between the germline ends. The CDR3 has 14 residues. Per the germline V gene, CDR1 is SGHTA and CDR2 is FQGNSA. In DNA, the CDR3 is TGTGCCAGCAGCTCCCTCCTACAGGGCACTGAAGCTTTCTTT. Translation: CASSSLLQGTEAFF. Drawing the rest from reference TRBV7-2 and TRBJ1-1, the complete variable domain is GAGVSQSPSNKVTEKGKDVELRCDPISGHTALYWYRQSLGQGLEFLIYFQGNSAPDKSGLPSDRFSAERTGGSVSTLTIQRTQQEDSAVYLCASSSLLQGTEAFFGQGTRLTVV.

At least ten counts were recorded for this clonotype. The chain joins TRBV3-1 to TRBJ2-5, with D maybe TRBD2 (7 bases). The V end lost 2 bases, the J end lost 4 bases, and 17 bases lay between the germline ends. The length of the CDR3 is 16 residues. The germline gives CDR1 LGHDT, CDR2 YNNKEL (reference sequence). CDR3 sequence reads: CASSQYSTGGRETQYF. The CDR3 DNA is TGTGCCAGCAGCCAATATTCAACGGGGGGCCGAGAGACCCAGTACTTC.

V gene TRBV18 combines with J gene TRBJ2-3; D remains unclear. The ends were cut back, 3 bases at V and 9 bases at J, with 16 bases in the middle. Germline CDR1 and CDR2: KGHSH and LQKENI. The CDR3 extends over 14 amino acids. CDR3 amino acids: CASSPKKWEITQYF. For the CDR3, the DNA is TGTGCCAGCTCACCTAAGAAATGGGAAATCACGCAGTATTTT.

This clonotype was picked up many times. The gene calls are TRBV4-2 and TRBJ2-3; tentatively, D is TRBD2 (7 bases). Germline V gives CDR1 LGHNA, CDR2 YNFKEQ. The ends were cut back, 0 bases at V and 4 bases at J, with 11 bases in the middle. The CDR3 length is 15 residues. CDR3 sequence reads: CASSQDRGGADTQYF. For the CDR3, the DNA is TGTGCCAGCAGCCAAGATCGCGGGGGCGCAGATACGCAGTATTTT.

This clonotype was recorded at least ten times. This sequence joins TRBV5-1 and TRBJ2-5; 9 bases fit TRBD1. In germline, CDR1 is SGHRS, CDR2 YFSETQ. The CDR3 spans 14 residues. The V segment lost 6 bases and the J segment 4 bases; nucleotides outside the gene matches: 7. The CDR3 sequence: CASNRQGEIETQYF. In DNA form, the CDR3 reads TGCGCCAGCAACCGACAGGGGGAGATAGAGACCCAGTACTTC.

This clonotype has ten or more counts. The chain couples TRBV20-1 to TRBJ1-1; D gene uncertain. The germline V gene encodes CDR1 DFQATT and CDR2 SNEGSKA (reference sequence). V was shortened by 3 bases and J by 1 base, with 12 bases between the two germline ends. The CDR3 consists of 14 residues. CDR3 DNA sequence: TGCAGTGCTAGGGAGGCAGGCGGGAACACTGAAGCTTTCTTT. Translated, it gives CSAREAGGNTEAFF.

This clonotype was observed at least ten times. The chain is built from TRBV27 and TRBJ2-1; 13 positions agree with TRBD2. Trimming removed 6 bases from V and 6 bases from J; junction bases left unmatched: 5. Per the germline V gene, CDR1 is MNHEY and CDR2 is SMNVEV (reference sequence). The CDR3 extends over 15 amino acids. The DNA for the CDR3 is TGTGCCAGCAGCCCACTAGCGGGGGGGCCCAATGAGCAGTTCTTC. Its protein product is CASSPLAGGPNEQFF.

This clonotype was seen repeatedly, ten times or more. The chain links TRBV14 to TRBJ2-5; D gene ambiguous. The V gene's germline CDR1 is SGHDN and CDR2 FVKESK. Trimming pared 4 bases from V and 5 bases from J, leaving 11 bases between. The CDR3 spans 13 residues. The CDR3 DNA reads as TGTGCCAGCAGCCCGGGTGGATGGGAGACCCAGTACTTC. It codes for CASSPGGWETQYF. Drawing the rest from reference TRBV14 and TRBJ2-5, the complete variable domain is EAGVTQFPSHSVIEKGQTVTLRCDPISGHDNLYWYRRVMGKEIKFLLHFVKESKQDESGMPNNRFLAERTGGTYSTLKVQPAELEDSGVYFCASSPGGWETQYFGPGTRLLVL.

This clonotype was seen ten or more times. The CDR3 bases are TGTGCCAGCAGGAAGGACAGGGGGTTTGCAGATACGCAGTATTTT. It translates to CASRKDRGFADTQYF. This chain links TRBV7-2 with TRBJ2-3; TRBD1 matches at 10 bases. CDR3 length: 15 amino acids. Germline CDR1 and CDR2: SGHTA and FQGNSA. Trimming cost V 6 bases and J 4 bases; bases outside gene matches: 7.

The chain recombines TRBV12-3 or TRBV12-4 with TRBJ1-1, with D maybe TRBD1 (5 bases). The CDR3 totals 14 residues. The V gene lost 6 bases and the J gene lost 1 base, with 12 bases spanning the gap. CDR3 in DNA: TGTGCCAGCAGGGGGGGACGGAAGAACACTGAAGCTTTCTTT. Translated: CASRGGRKNTEAFF.

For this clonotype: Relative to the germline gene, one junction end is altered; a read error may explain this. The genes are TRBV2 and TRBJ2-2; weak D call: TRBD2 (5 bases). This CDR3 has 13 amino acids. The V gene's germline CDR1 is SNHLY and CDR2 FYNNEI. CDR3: CASKLENTGEQFF. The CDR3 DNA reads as TGTGCCAGCAAACTGGAGAACACCGGGGAGCAGTTTTTT.